The table lists the clone carrying this T cell receptor (beta chain) with a few counts. The sample originates from a study of blood T cells in healthy people across ages. This CDR3 contains 15 residues. The V end was cut by 8 bases, the J end by 7 bases, with 18 bases between. Germline lookup yields CDR1 MNHEY and CDR2 SMNVEV (reference sequence). The authors isolated at least 6 million PBMCs per sample. A second PCR, run for 7 to 11 cycles, used a sample-barcoded 5' primer plus a J-beta primer mix. TCRdb recomputed calls from the 5' RACE reads with MiXCR, one row per CDR3 protein. The repertoire consists of approximately 1.5 million distinct CDR3 sequences, with 30% to 35% occurring once and the leading ten covering roughly 10%.

Sequenced input: blood. This TCR was recovered from a woman aged 25 to 45 in good health. V usage is TRBV27 and J usage is TRBJ1-6, with D possibly TRBD1 on 6 matching bases. The CDR3 DNA sequence: TGTGCCAGCGGGGCATCGGGGGGCTACAATTCACCCCTCCACTTT. It yields the protein CASGASGGYNSPLHF.